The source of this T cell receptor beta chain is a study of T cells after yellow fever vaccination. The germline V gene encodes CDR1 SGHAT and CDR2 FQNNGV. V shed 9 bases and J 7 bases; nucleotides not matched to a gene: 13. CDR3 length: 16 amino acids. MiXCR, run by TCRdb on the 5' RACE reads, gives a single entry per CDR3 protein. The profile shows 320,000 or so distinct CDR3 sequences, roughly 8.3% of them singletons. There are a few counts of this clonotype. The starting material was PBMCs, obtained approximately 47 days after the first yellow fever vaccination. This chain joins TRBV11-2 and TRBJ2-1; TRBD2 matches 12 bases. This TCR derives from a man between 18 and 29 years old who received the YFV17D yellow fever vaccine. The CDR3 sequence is CASRSGLAGGRNEQFF. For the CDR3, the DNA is TGTGCCAGTCGCTCGGGGCTAGCGGGGGGGAGGAATGAGCAGTTCTTC.